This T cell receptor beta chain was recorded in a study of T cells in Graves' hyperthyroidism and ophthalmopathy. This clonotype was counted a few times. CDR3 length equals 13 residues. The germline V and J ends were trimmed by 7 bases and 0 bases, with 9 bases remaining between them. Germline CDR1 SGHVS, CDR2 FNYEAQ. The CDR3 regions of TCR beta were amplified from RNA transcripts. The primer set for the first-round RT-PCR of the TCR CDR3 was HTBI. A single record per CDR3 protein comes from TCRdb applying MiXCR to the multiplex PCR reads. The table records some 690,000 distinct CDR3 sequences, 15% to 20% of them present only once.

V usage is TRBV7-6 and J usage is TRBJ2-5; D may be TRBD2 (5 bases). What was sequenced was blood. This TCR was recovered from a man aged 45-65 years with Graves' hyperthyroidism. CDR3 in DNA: TGTGCCAGCACAGAGCGGTACCAAGAGACCCAGTACTTC. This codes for CASTERYQETQYF.